A selection of T cell receptor beta chains follows, all from one sample in a study of T cells in Graves' hyperthyroidism and ophthalmopathy. Each CDR3 protein is one row after TCRdb ran MiXCR on the multiplex PCR reads. The sample contains a few hundred thousand distinct CDR3 sequences, approximately 17% of which appear only once. Source material: blood. The receptor source for this set is a man aged 18 to 29 with Graves' ophthalmopathy. The conserved cysteine and the conserved F or W are not part of the CDR3 here. Size tells how often a clone was seen (once, few, many) or the class of an expanded clone, and some rows leave it out.

v_call,j_call,clone_size,cdr3_aa
TRBV5-1,TRBJ1-2,many,ASSLEEGAGGNGYT
TRBV20-1,TRBJ1-6,NA,SARDMRDSPLH
TRBV6-1,TRBJ2-3,many,ASSETPGVDTQY
TRBV12-3/TRBV12-4,TRBJ2-7,many,ASSLEQGFYEQY
TRBV29-1,TRBJ1-2,few,SVVGTGVYGYT
TRBV20-1,TRBJ1-2,many,SARKQGNYGYT
TRBV12-3/TRBV12-4,TRBJ2-3,NA,ASSDYPGTDTQY
TRBV7-3,TRBJ2-7,NA,AGSFKPDRDEQY
TRBV5-1,TRBJ2-7,NA,ASSLPSGTGSYEQY
TRBV6-2/TRBV6-3,TRBJ1-5,few,ASSRDRTGQPQH
TRBV6-2/TRBV6-3,TRBJ1-2,NA,AISDSGVGVYGYT
TRBV7-3,TRBJ2-3,many,ASSLVGHTDTQY
TRBV10-3,TRBJ2-7,many,AISTGSSYEQY
TRBV11-2,TRBJ2-7,many,ASNRGAGGSVDEQY
TRBV3-1,TRBJ1-6,many,ASSQVPLGNSPLH
TRBV2,TRBJ1-3,few,ATRGPGNTIY
TRBV19,TRBJ1-5,few,ASSSDRFGQPQH
TRBV4-1,TRBJ2-7,NA,ASSQDEAGAVYEQY
TRBV20-1,TRBJ1-2,many,SAERGRPNYGYT
TRBV20-1,TRBJ2-5,many,SAKGNQETQY
TRBV3-1,TRBJ1-1,many,ASSQPQGLGAF
TRBV28,TRBJ2-7,many,ASSSRTGTTYEQY
TRBV5-1,TRBJ2-2,NA,ASSLARDTGTGELF
TRBV7-2,TRBJ1-6,NA,ASSFPGQGENSPLH
TRBV7-9,TRBJ2-1,many,ASSLVSDEQF
TRBV6-1,TRBJ1-6,NA,ASSDLGSYNSPLH
TRBV20-1,TRBJ2-1,NA,SAAGTSGGDYNEQF
TRBV28,TRBJ2-7,many,ASDPGWRGVLWEQY
TRBV20-1,TRBJ1-6,few,SAPFGYNSPLH
TRBV10-3,TRBJ1-1,NA,AISPRTGLNTEAF
TRBV7-9,TRBJ2-4,few,ASSLAPENIQY
TRBV5-4,TRBJ2-3,few,ASSFRAGGPDTQY
TRBV10-3,TRBJ2-1,NA,AISEASGEGGEQF
TRBV6-1,TRBJ1-6,few,ASRQNSYNSPLH
TRBV5-8,TRBJ2-2,many,ASSPAGNGELF
TRBV2,TRBJ1-6,many,ASSEEGQGYNSPLH